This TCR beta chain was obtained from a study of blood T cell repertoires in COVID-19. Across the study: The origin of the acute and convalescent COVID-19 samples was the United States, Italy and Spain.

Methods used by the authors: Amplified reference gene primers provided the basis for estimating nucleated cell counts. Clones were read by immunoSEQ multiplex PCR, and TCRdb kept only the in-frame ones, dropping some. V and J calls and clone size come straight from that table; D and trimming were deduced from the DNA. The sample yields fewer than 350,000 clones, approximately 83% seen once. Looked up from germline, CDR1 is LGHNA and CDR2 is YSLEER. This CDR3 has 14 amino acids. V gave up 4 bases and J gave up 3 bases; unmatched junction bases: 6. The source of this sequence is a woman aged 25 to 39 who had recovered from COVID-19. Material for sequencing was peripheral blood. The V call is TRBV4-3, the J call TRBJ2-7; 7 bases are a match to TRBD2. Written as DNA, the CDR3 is TGCGCCAGCAGCCGGGACTACGATAACTACGAGCAGTACTTC. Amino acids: CASSRDYDNYEQYF.